These T cell receptor beta chains were read from a single sample in a study of cytomegalovirus exposure and HLA in healthy donors. Profiled with immunoSEQ multiplex PCR; TCRdb holds only in-frame clones, not every one. The sample has about 120,000 clones, 17% seen once. The specimen sequenced was PBMCs. These receptors all stem from a female donor in good health and CMV-seropositive. Each CDR3 is given with its conserved first and last residue. D genes are given only for firm matches. The size of a clone is reported for some rows only, either as once, few or many, or as a class for expanded clones.

CDR3aa,v_gene,j_gene,d_gene,abundance
CASSAQTGNTEAFF,TRBV5-1,TRBJ1-1,-,few
CAWDPDSRDREPENTIYF,TRBV30,TRBJ1-3,TRBD1,few
CATSRDAGVYEQYF,TRBV15,TRBJ2-7,TRBD2,few
CASSADRDQPQHF,TRBV6-4,TRBJ1-5,TRBD1,few
CASSFLAGGPTGELFF,TRBV5-1,TRBJ2-2,TRBD2,-
CSAEQAMNTEAFF,TRBV29-1,TRBJ1-1,-,few
CASSPGLAGNTDTQYF,TRBV7-7,TRBJ2-3,TRBD2,-
CAWSVLPGTSGSRYEQYF,TRBV30,-,TRBD2,-
CASSQESGDYGYTF,TRBV4-2,TRBJ1-2,-,few
CSVVRLVNSYEQYF,TRBV29-1,TRBJ2-7,-,-
CAISESDRVVAEYNEQFF,TRBV10-3,TRBJ2-1,-,-
CAIGVAGRETQYF,TRBV10-3,TRBJ2-5,TRBD2,-
CASSYSTEATNEKLFF,TRBV6-5,TRBJ1-4,-,-
CAWRPGRNTGELFF,TRBV30,TRBJ2-2,-,few
CASSAWTGDEGGYTF,TRBV5-1,TRBJ1-2,TRBD1,-
CASSGPGTGKNGNQPQHF,TRBV2,TRBJ1-5,TRBD1,few
CASSEERGSNQPQHF,TRBV2,TRBJ1-5,-,-
CASSAGEWDYGYTF,TRBV2,TRBJ1-2,-,few
CASSARDRSYYGYTF,TRBV19,TRBJ1-2,TRBD1,few
CSVNRDNSNYGYTF,TRBV29-1,TRBJ1-2,-,-
CASSIMSGVNTEAFF,TRBV19,TRBJ1-1,-,-
CASSSWTLFYEQYF,TRBV5-6,TRBJ2-7,-,-
CAWSGGLAGVSEQFF,TRBV30,TRBJ2-1,TRBD2,few
CASTVGTGVNRNTIYF,TRBV7-9,TRBJ1-3,-,few
CASSDYRGLRQETQYF,TRBV6-1,TRBJ2-5,TRBD1,-
CASKPSSNLLAFF,TRBV2,TRBJ1-1,-,few
CASSVTGGAETQYF,TRBV6-1,TRBJ2-5,TRBD1,-
CASIEGTGGTEAFF,TRBV6-1,TRBJ1-1,TRBD1,few
CSVSTGEETQYF,TRBV29-1,TRBJ2-5,TRBD1,-
CASSFRGLGNTIYF,TRBV27,TRBJ1-3,TRBD1,few
CASTLGWGQQRNTEAFF,TRBV19,TRBJ1-1,-,few